One and the same sample provided the 6 T cell receptor beta chains below, sequenced in a study of blood T cells in healthy people across ages. It was with a sample-barcoded 5' primer and a J-beta primer mix that a second PCR of roughly 7 to 12 cycles was run. From the 5' RACE reads, TCRdb called clonotypes with MiXCR, one entry per CDR3 protein. Counted here are about 800,000 distinct CDR3 sequences, approximately 25% occurring once; the ten biggest clones make up more than 3%. These same data were also listed under a study on T cells of mothers and their children.

Sequencing input: blood. These receptors originate from a boy younger than 18 in good health.

This clonotype was recorded a few times. The chain links TRBV24-1 to TRBJ2-5, with 10 bases aligning to TRBD1. The CDR3 is 18 amino acids. V dropped 1 base and J dropped 1; count of bases not matched to a gene: 8. Germline assignment: CDR1 KGHDR and CDR2 SFDVKD. The CDR3 spells CATSDFRSGTGVQETQYF. The CDR3 coding sequence is TGTGCCACCAGTGATTTCCGGAGCGGGACAGGGGTCCAAGAGACCCAGTACTTC.

V is TRBV6-5 and J is TRBJ2-5; no firm D call. The J call may be wrong; the DNA end is better matched by TRBJ2-7. CDR3 size: 14 residues. Germline lookup yields CDR1 MNHEY and CDR2 SVGAGI. CDR3 coding DNA: TGTGCCAGCAGCAAGGGTGCTGTTTCCTACGAGCAGTACTTC. Protein sequence: CASSKGAVSYEQYF.

This clonotype was detected a few times. Its ends do not fully match the called genes, so a read error is possible. The chain has TRBV25-1 and TRBJ1-4; D call uncertain. The CDR3 length is 13 residues. Germline CDR1 is MGHDK and CDR2 is SYGVNS. CDR3 nucleotides: TGTGCCAGCAGCTACAGAAGAGGTGAAGAACTGTTTTTT. It is translated as CASSYRRGEELFF.

This clonotype was found a few times. This rearrangement joins TRBV4-1 to TRBJ2-1; no reliable D call. Germline V gene lookup returns CDR1 MGHRA and CDR2 YSYEKL. V shed 0 bases and J shed 8 bases, with 11 bases lying between them. This CDR3 comprises 14 residues. The CDR3 bases are TGCGCCAGCAGCCAAGATTCGGGCTTGGATGAGCAGTTCTTC. This encodes CASSQDSGLDEQFF.

The CDR3 here is CASSYILAGDHEQFF. CDR3 DNA: TGTGCCAGCAGTTACATCCTAGCGGGAGATCACGAGCAGTTCTTC. The chain recombines TRBV6-5 with TRBJ2-5, with 10 bases identical to TRBD2. The J call may be incorrect, as the DNA end agrees better with TRBJ2-1. Germline V CDR1 and CDR2: MNHEY, SVGAGI. The CDR3 length is 15 residues.

V gene TRBV29-1 combines with J gene TRBJ1-1, with D unresolved. Looked up from germline, CDR1 is SQVTM and CDR2 is ANQGSEA. The CDR3 is made up of 11 amino acids. The V gene lost 3 bases and the J gene lost 4 bases, with 6 bases spanning the gap. The CDR3 spells CSVDDVTEAFF. In DNA, the CDR3 is TGCAGCGTTGATGATGTCACTGAAGCTTTCTTT.